Sequencing of this TCR beta chain was carried out in a study of early T cells in non-severe SARS-CoV-2 infection. Findings and limits, study-wide: Database matching using VDJdb favored anti-spike CD8 responses, with private and CD4 specificities left missing.

A note on this clonotype: Its specificity is not known.

TCRdb used MiXCR to reprocess the 5' RACE reads, holding one entry per CDR3 protein. Among over 90,000 distinct CDR3 sequences listed, less than 15% were seen once. This TCR was recovered from an adult who was a healthcare worker with PCR-confirmed SARS-CoV-2 infection or an uninfected control (not recorded which). The sequences come from whole blood, collected at baseline.

CDR3 DNA sequence: TGTGCCAGCAGCCAAGGACTAGCGGGGGGACCCTATACGCAGTATTTT. It translates to CASSQGLAGGPYTQYF. This chain links TRBV7-2 with TRBJ2-3, with 14 bases that match TRBD2. Trimming at V came to 5 bases and at J to 7 bases, leaving 8 bases not matched to a gene. This CDR3 region has 16 residues. The germline CDR1 and CDR2 sequences are SGHTA and FQGNSA.